This TCR beta chain was sequenced in a study of blood T cell repertoires in COVID-19. Study-wide background: PBMCs, B-cell-depleted T cells, or T cells provided the cDNA or gDNA that made up the material.

The J segment lost 1 base and the V segment lost 3 bases, leaving 3 bases of the junction unmatched. There are 14 residues in the CDR3. Germline V gene data show CDR1 as DFQATT and CDR2 as SNEGSKA (reference sequence). Under the authors' procedure: Amplification of reference gene primers was used by the study to estimate nucleated cell counts. This table comes from immunoSEQ multiplex PCR, and its TCRdb copy is limited to in-frame clones, with some not included. The V and J calls and clone size are taken from that table; D and trimming were inferred from the DNA. The table includes fewer than 350,000 clones, around 86% detected once. Cohort 3 recovered donors had two negative PCRs, clearance, or symptom resolution.

This TCR came from a man in his sixties who had recovered from COVID-19. The chain has TRBV20-1 and TRBJ2-3; 8 bases align to TRBD2. Input material: PBMCs or T cells enriched from blood (not recorded which). CDR3 region: CSASGTRRTDTQYF. CDR3 DNA sequence: TGCAGTGCTAGTGGGACTAGACGCACAGATACGCAGTATTTT.